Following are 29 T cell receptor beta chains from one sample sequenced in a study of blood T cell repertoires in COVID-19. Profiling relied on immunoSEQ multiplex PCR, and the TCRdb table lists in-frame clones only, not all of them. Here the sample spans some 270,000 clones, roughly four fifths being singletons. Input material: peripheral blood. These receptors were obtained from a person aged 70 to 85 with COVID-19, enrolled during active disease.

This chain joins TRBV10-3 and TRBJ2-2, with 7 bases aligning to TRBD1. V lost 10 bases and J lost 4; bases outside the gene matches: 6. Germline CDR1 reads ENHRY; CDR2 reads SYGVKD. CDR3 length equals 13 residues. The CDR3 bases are TGTGCCACCTTAGACAGGGCCACCGGGGAGCTGTTTTTT. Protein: CATLDRATGELFF.

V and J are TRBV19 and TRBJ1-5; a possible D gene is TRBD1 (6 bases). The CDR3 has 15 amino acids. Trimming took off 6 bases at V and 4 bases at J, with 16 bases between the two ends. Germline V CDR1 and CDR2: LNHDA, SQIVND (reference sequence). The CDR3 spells CASRTQGTDNQPQHF. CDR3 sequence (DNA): TGTGCCAGTAGAACTCAGGGGACCGATAATCAGCCCCAGCATTTT. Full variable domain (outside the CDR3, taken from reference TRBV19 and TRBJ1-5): DGGITQSPKYLFRKEGQNVTLSCEQNLNHDAMYWYRQDPGQGLRLIYYSQIVNDFQKGDIAEGYSVSREKKESFPLTVTSAQKNPTAFYLCASRTQGTDNQPQHFGDGTRLSIL.

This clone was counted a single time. CDR3 amino acids: CASSILRTGKYGYTF. The CDR3 region has the DNA TGTGCCAGCAGTATTCTTCGGACAGGGAAGTATGGCTACACCTTC. This chain uses TRBV6-2 or TRBV6-3 with TRBJ1-2; 8 bases are shared with TRBD1. Germline loops: CDR1 MNHEY, CDR2 SVGEGT. Germline trimming cut 5 bases from V and 5 bases from J; bases unmatched to any gene: 10. The CDR3 consists of 15 residues.

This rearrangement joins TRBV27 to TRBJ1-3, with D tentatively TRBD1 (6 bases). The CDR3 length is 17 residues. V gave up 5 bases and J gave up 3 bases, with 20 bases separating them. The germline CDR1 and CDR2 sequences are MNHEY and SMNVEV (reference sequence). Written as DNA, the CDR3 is TGTGCCAGCAGTCCCACCGGGCGGGGGGCGGATGGAAACACCATATATTTT. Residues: CASSPTGRGADGNTIYF.

The CDR3 nucleotides read TGTGCCAGCAGATACAGTTTCAATCAGCCCCAGCATTTT. It is translated as CASRYSFNQPQHF. The chain links TRBV12-3 or TRBV12-4 to TRBJ1-5; D not resolved. V was clipped by 6 bases and J by 3 bases, with 9 bases between them. The CDR3 loop spans 13 amino acids.

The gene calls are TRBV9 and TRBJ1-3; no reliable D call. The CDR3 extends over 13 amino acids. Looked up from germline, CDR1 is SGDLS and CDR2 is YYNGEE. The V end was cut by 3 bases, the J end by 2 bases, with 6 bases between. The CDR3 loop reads CASSEVAGNTIYF. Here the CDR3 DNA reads TGTGCCAGCAGCGAAGTAGCTGGAAACACCATATATTTT.

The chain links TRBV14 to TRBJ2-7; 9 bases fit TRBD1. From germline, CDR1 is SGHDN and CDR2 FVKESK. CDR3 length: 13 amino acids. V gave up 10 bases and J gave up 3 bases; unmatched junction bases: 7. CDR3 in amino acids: CATPGQGHYEQYF. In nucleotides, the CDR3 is TGTGCCACTCCGGGACAGGGTCACTACGAGCAGTACTTC.

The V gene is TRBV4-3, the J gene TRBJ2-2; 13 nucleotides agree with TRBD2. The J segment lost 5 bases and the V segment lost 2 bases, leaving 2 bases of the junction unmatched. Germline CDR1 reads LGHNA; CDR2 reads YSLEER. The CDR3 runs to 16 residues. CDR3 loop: CASSQLLAGGTGELFF. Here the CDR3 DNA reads TGCGCCAGCAGCCAATTACTAGCGGGGGGGACCGGGGAGCTGTTTTTT.

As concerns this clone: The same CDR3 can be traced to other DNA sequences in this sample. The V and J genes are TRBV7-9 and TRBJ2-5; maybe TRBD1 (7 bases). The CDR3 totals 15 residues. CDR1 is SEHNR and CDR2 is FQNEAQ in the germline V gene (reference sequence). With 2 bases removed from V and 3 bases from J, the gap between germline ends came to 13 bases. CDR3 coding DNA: TGTGCCAGCAGCTTAAGGAGGGGGCGTGAAGAGACCCAGTACTTC. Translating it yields CASSLRRGREETQYF. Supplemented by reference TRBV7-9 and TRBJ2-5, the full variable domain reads DTGVSQNPRHKITKRGQNVTFRCDPISEHNRLYWYRQTLGQGPEFLTYFQNEAQLEKSRLLSDRFSAERPKGSFSTLEIQRTEQGDSAMYLCASSLRRGREETQYFGPGTRLLVL.

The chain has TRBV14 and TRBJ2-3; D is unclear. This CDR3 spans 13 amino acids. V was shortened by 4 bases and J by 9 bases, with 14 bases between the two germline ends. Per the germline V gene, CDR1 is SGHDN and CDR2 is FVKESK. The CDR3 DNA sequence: TGTGCCAGCAGCCTCTCTCAAATCGCGACGCAGTATTTT. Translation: CASSLSQIATQYF. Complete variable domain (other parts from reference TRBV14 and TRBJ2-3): EAGVTQFPSHSVIEKGQTVTLRCDPISGHDNLYWYRRVMGKEIKFLLHFVKESKQDESGMPNNRFLAERTGGTYSTLKVQPAELEDSGVYFCASSLSQIATQYFGPGTRLTVL.

CDR3 nucleotides: TGTGCCAGCAGTTTTTCTCTGGTCGGGATGTACGAGCAGTACTTC. It encodes CASSFSLVGMYEQYF. V gene TRBV6-8 combines with J gene TRBJ2-7; D may be TRBD2 (5 bases). V was cut by 4 bases and J by 4 bases, with 17 bases left in between. The CDR3 totals 15 residues. Germline V CDR1 and CDR2: MNHGY, SAAAGT.

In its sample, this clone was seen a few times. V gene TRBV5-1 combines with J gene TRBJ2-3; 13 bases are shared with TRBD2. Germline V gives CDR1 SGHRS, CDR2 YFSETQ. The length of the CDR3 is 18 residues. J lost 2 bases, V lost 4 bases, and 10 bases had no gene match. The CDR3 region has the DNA TGCGCCAGCAGCAAAAGTCGGACTAGCGGGAGTGTCACAGATACGCAGTATTTT. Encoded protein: CASSKSRTSGSVTDTQYF.

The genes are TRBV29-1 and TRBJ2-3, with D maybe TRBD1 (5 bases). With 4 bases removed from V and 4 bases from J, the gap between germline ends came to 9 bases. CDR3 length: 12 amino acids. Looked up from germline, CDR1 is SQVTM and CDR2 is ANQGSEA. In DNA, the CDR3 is TGCAGCGTTGGCAGGGTGGCAGATACGCAGTATTTT. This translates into CSVGRVADTQYF.

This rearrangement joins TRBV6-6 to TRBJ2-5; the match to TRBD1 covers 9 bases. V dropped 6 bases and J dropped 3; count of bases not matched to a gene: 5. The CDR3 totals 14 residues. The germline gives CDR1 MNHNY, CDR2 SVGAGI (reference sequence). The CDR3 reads CASRRTGEEETQYF. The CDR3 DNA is TGTGCCAGCAGACGGACAGGGGAAGAAGAGACCCAGTACTTC.

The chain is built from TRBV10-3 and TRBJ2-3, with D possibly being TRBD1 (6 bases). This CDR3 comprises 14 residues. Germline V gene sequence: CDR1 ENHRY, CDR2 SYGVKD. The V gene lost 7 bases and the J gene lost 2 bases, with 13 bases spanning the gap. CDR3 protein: CAIKEDSHTDTQYF. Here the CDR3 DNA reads TGTGCCATCAAGGAGGACAGCCACACAGATACGCAGTATTTT.

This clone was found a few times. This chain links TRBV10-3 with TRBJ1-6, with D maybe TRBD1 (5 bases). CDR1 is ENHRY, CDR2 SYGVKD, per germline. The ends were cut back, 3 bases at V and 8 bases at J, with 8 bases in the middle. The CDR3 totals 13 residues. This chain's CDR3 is CAISEPQDSPLHF. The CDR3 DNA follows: TGTGCCATCAGTGAACCACAGGATTCACCCCTCCACTTT.

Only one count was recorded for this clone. The CDR3 reads CASSLTGGWNEQYF. The CDR3 nucleotides read TGTGCCAGCAGCCTAACAGGGGGATGGAACGAGCAGTACTTC. The V gene is TRBV7-2, the J gene TRBJ2-7; 8 bases are shared with TRBD1. The CDR3 has 14 residues. The germline CDR1 and CDR2 sequences are SGHTA and FQGNSA. V trimming: 5 bases; J trimming: 5 bases; junction bases outside the gene matches: 8.

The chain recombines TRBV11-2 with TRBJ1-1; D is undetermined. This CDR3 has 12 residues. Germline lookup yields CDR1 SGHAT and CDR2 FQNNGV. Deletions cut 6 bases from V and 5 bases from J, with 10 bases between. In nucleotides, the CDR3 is TGTGCCAGCAGTAAAGTAGAAACTGAAGCTTTCTTT. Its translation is CASSKVETEAFF. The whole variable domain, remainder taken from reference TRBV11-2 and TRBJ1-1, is EAGVAQSPRYKIIEKRQSVAFWCNPISGHATLYWYQQILGQGPKLLIQFQNNGVVDDSQLPKDRFSAERLKGVDSTLKIQPAKLEDSAVYLCASSKVETEAFFGQGTRLTVV.

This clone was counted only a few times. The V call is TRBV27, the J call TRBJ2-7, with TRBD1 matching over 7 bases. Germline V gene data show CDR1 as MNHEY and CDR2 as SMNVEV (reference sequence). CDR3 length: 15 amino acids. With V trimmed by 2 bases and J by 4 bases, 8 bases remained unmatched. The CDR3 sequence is CASSLTGTVSYEQYF. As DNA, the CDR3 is TGTGCCAGCAGTTTAACCGGGACAGTAAGTTACGAGCAGTACTTC.

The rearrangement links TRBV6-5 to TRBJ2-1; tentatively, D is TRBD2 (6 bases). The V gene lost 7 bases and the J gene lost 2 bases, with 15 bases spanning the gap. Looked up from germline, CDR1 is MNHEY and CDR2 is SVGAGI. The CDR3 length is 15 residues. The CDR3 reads CASKEEGRTYNEQFF. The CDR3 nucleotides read TGTGCCAGCAAGGAGGAGGGGAGGACCTACAATGAGCAGTTCTTC.

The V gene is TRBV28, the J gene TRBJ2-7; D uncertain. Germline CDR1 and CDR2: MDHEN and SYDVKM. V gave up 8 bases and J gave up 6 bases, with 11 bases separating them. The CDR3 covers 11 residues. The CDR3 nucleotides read TGTGCCAGCGGATCCATAGCCGAGCAGTACTTC. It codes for CASGSIAEQYF.

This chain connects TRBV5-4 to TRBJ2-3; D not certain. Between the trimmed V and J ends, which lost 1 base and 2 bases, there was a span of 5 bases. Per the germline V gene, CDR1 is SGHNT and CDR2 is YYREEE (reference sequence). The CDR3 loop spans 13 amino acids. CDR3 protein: CASSLTDTDTQYF. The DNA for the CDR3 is TGTGCCAGCAGCTTGACTGACACAGATACGCAGTATTTT.

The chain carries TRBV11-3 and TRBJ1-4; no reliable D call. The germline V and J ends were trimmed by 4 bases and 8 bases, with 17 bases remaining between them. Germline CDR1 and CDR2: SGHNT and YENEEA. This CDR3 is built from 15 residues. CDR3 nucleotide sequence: TGTGCCAGCAGCTACGTCGAAAGGCGGAAGGAAAAACTGTTTTTT. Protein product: CASSYVERRKEKLFF. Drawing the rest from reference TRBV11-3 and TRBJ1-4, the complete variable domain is EAGVVQSPRYKIIEKKQPVAFWCNPISGHNTLYWYLQNLGQGPELLIRYENEEAVDDSQLPKDRFSAERLKGVDSTLKIQPAELGDSAVYLCASSYVERRKEKLFFGSGTQLSVL.

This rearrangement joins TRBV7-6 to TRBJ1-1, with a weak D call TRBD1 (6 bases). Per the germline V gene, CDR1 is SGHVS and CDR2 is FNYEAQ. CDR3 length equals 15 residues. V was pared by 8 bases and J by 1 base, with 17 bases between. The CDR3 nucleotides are TGTGCCAGCGCTACACTTCCAGGGGCGAACACTGAAGCTTTCTTT. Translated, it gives CASATLPGANTEAFF.

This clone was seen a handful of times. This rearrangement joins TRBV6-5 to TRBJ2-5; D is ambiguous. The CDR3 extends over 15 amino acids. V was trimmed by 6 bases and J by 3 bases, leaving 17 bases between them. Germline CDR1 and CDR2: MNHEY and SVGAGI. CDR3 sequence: CASSPPVQSKETQYF. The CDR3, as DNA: TGTGCCAGCAGCCCCCCCGTCCAATCTAAAGAGACCCAGTACTTC.

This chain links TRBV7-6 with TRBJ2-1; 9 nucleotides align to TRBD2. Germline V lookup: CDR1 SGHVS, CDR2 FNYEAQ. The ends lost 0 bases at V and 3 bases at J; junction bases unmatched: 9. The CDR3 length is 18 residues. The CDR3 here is CASSLARSSGAIYNEQFF. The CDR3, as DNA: TGTGCCAGCAGCTTAGCGCGGTCTAGCGGGGCCATCTACAATGAGCAGTTCTTC.

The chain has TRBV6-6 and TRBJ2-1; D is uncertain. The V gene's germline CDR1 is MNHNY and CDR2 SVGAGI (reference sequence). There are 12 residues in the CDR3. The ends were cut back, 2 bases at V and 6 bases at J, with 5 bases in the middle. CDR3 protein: CASSYRSNEQFF. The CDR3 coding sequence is TGTGCCAGCAGTTACCGGTCCAATGAGCAGTTCTTC.

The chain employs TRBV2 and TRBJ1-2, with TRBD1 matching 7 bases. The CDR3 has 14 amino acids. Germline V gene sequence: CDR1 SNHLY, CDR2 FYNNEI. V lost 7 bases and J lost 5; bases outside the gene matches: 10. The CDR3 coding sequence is TGTGCCAGCACCCAATCGGTCAGGGGGTATGGCTACACCTTC. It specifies CASTQSVRGYGYTF.

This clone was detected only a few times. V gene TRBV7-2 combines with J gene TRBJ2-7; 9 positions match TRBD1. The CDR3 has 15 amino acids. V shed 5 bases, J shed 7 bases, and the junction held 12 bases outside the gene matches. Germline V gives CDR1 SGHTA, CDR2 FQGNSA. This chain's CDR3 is CASSTWGGTGSEQYF. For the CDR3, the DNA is TGTGCCAGCAGCACATGGGGTGGGACAGGGTCGGAGCAGTACTTC.